These T cell receptor beta chains were read from a single sample in a study of T-cell memory formation after mild COVID-19. TCRdb reprocessed the 5' RACE reads with MiXCR, giving one entry per CDR3 protein. The table includes fewer than 400,000 distinct CDR3 sequences, approximately 16% detected once. What was sequenced was PBMCs or a T cell subset sorted from them (not recorded which). These receptor sequences come from a man aged 18 to 30 who had mild COVID-19 (a few samples of this study predate the infection). Cell type and time point are not known. The CDR3 runs from the conserved cysteine through the conserved F or W. A D gene is named only where the DNA matches it firmly. Clone size is stated in some rows and not others, as once, few, many or a class when expanded.

TRBD1,TRBJ1-2,few,TRBV25-1,CASSASQGVRNTNYGYTF,TGTGCCAGCAGTGCTTCACAGGGGGTGAGGAATACCAACTATGGCTACACCTTC
TRBD1,TRBJ2-5,many,TRBV7-2,CASSRQGAQETQYF,TGTGCCAGCAGCCGACAGGGGGCTCAAGAGACCCAGTACTTC
NA,TRBJ1-6,many,TRBV28,CASSLIPPLSTGMGNSPLHF,TGTGCCAGCAGTTTAATTCCCCCCCTTAGCACGGGGATGGGGAATTCACCCCTCCACTTT
NA,TRBJ1-2,NA,TRBV5-1,CASSLGGVYGYTF,TGCGCCAGCAGCTTGGGAGGGGTCTATGGCTACACCTTC
TRBD2,TRBJ2-1,many,TRBV5-5,CASSQLAGSYNEQFF,TGTGCCAGCAGCCAACTAGCGGGGTCGTACAATGAGCAGTTCTTC
NA,TRBJ1-6,few,TRBV7-2,CASSPRTAQGNSPLHF,TGTGCCAGCAGCCCACGGACAGCCCAGGGGAATTCACCCCTCCACTTT
NA,TRBJ2-7,few,TRBV6-1,CASSEIIGSGSLEQYF,TGTGCCAGCAGTGAAATAATAGGTTCAGGGTCTCTGGAGCAGTACTTC
NA,TRBJ2-3,few,TRBV21-1,CASSKGGLHTDTQYF,TGTGCCAGCAGCAAAGGTGGACTCCACACAGATACGCAGTATTTT
NA,TRBJ2-1,few,TRBV4-1,CASSQDDWVRRQGGNEQFF,TGCGCCAGCAGCCAAGATGATTGGGTGCGTCGACAGGGAGGAAATGAGCAGTTCTTC
NA,TRBJ2-3,many,TRBV9,CASSVAYRYTDTQYF,TGTGCCAGCAGCGTAGCTTACAGGTACACAGATACGCAGTATTTT
NA,TRBJ2-5,NA,TRBV28,CASSRDRAKTQYF,TGTGCCAGCAGCCGGGACCGAGCGAAGACCCAGTACTTC
NA,TRBJ2-1,NA,TRBV28,CASSYPGAHNEQFF,TGTGCCAGCAGTTACCCGGGGGCCCACAATGAGCAGTTCTTC
NA,TRBJ1-1,NA,TRBV27,CASSPLAANTEAFF,TGTGCCAGCAGCCCCCTGGCAGCGAACACTGAAGCTTTCTTT
TRBD1,TRBJ2-1,NA,TRBV5-1,CASSLKAGGFEQFF,TGCGCCAGCAGCTTGAAGGCAGGGGGATTTGAGCAGTTCTTC
NA,TRBJ2-1,NA,TRBV20-1,CSARARVDDEQFF,TGCAGTGCTAGGGCCAGGGTGGACGATGAGCAGTTCTTC
TRBD1,TRBJ2-3,NA,TRBV24-1,CATSDLRGTGDTDTQYF,TGTGCCACCAGTGACCTTAGAGGGACAGGGGACACAGATACGCAGTATTTT
NA,TRBJ1-5,NA,TRBV5-8,CASTLGVPLSQHF,TGTGCCAGCACCTTAGGAGTGCCCCTGAGCCAGCATTTT
NA,TRBJ1-4,few,TRBV7-6,CASSRPHRDRGEKLFF,TGTGCCAGCAGCAGACCCCACAGGGATCGAGGTGAAAAACTGTTTTTT
NA,TRBJ2-2,few,TRBV24-1,CATERTGELFF,TGTGCCACTGAAAGAACCGGGGAGCTGTTTTTT
NA,TRBJ2-3,NA,TRBV6-5,CASRRDLVATDTQYF,TGTGCCAGCAGACGGGACCTGGTGGCCACAGATACGCAGTATTTT
NA,TRBJ2-2,few,TRBV9,CASSVDWRMGVRPGELFF,TGTGCCAGCAGCGTAGATTGGAGGATGGGGGTCCGCCCCGGGGAGCTGTTTTTT
NA,TRBJ1-6,NA,TRBV20-1,CSARTYNSPLHF,TGCAGTGCTAGGACCTATAATTCACCCCTCCACTTT
NA,TRBJ2-3,few,TRBV7-9,CASSFVGPDTQYF,TGTGCCAGCAGCTTTGTGGGACCAGATACGCAGTATTTT
NA,TRBJ1-5,few,TRBV6-5,CASSYSSDLGQPQHF,TGTGCCAGCAGTTACTCCTCGGACCTAGGCCAGCCCCAGCATTTT
TRBD1,TRBJ2-1,NA,TRBV7-6,CASKRRTGEDEQFF,TGTGCCAGCAAAAGGAGGACAGGGGAGGATGAGCAGTTCTTC
NA,TRBJ1-5,NA,TRBV10-3,CAISESLGDQPQHF,TGTGCCATCAGTGAGTCGTTAGGTGATCAGCCCCAGCATTTT
TRBD2,TRBJ2-1,few,TRBV7-2,CASSSSVLAGGDEQFF,TGTGCCAGCAGCTCCTCTGTCCTAGCGGGGGGAGACGAGCAGTTCTTC
NA,TRBJ1-4,few,TRBV15,CATSQEATNEKLFF,TGTGCCACCAGTCAAGAGGCAACTAATGAAAAACTGTTTTTT
TRBD1,TRBJ1-2,NA,TRBV10-3,CAITGTGGYGYTF,TGTGCCATCACTGGGACAGGGGGCTATGGCTACACCTTC
NA,TRBJ2-5,few,TRBV6-5,CASSYPGQLGETQYF,TGTGCCAGCAGTTACCCCGGACAGTTGGGGGAGACCCAGTACTTC
NA,TRBJ1-5,few,TRBV6-2/TRBV6-3,CASSYSSRDGTYRDQPQHF,TGTGCCAGCAGTTACTCGAGTAGGGACGGGACCTATCGCGATCAGCCCCAGCATTTT
TRBD2,TRBJ2-5,NA,TRBV4-2,CASSPSGGSEETQYF,TGTGCCAGCAGCCCCAGCGGGGGGTCGGAAGAGACCCAGTACTTC
TRBD1,TRBJ1-5,few,TRBV27,CASSSTGTGYNQPQHF,TGTGCCAGCAGTTCAACCGGGACAGGCTACAATCAGCCCCAGCATTTT
NA,TRBJ2-3,NA,TRBV9,CASSVVPGGTDTQYF,TGTGCCAGCAGCGTAGTACCAGGGGGCACAGATACGCAGTATTTT
TRBD2,TRBJ2-5,few,TRBV10-3,CAISIGGGEETQYF,TGTGCCATCAGTATCGGCGGGGGGGAAGAGACCCAGTACTTC
NA,TRBJ2-3,few,TRBV7-8,CATSTGFGGPDTQYF,TGTGCCACATCTACAGGGTTCGGTGGCCCAGATACGCAGTATTTT
NA,TRBJ2-6,many,TRBV5-6,CASSHGTGANVLTF,TGTGCCAGCAGCCATGGGACTGGGGCCAACGTCCTGACTTTC
TRBD2,TRBJ2-3,NA,TRBV29-1,CSVEGLAGADLLTDTQYF,TGCAGCGTTGAGGGACTAGCGGGGGCCGATTTACTCACAGATACGCAGTATTTT